The entry below describes one T cell receptor (beta chain). Antigen specificity is unknown. The sample is drawn from a study of graft-versus-host responses after intestinal transplantation. Study-wide background: Recipients had transplants, and these were multivisceral, liver-intestinal, or isolated intestinal. Every transplant recipient was induced with anti-thymocyte globulin, then maintained on tacrolimus and steroids for 2 to 4 years. Study conclusions and caveats: GvH clones appeared in recipient marrow, some first in ileum or blood. Allografts of patients with graft-donor T cell macrochimerism showed high graft-versus-host to host-versus-graft clone ratios.

Deletions cut 1 base from V and 8 bases from J, with 15 bases between. This CDR3 is built from 15 residues. The V gene's germline CDR1 is SGHNT and CDR2 YENEEA. Measured with immunoSEQ multiplex PCR; TCRdb has only the in-frame clones, and not every one. The table lists approximately 90,000 clones, approximately 90% of them singletons. V and J are TRBV11-3 and TRBJ2-1, with TRBD2 as a possible D gene (7 bases). The specimen comprised unstimulated CD4+ T cells sorted from spleen or lymph node cells, sampled before transplant. The clonotype comes from a human donor who was the organ donor for an intestinal transplant. The CDR3 spells CASSLGGGATYEQFF. CDR3 nucleotides: TGTGCCAGCAGCTTAGGAGGGGGGGCTACTTATGAGCAGTTCTTC.